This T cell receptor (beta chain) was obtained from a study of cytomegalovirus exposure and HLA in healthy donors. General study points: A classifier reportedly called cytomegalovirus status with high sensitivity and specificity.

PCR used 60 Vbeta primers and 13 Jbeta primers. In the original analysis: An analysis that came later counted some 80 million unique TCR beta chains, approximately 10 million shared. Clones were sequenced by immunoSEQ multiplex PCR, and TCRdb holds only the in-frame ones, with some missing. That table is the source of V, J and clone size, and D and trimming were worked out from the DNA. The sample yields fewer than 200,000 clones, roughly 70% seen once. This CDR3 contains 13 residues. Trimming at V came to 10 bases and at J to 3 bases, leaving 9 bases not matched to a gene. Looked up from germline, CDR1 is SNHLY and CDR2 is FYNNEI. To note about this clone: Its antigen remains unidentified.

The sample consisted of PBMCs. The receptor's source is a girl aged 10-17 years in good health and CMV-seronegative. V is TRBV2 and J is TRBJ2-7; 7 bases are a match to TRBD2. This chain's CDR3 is CATKERGDYEQYF. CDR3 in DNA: TGTGCCACCAAGGAGCGGGGAGACTACGAGCAGTACTTC.